This paragraph covers one TCR beta chain sequence. Its antigen is as yet unknown. Produced via immunoSEQ multiplex PCR; TCRdb's table is partial and in-frame only. The data contain some 90,000 clones, 80% to 95% of them singletons. The sample is drawn from a study of graft-versus-host responses after intestinal transplantation. On the study more broadly: Tacrolimus and steroids were given for two to three years to all recipients after anti-thymocyte globulin induction.

J lost 0 bases, V lost 6 bases, and 9 bases had no gene match. CDR1 KGHSH and CDR2 LQKENI come from the germline V gene. This CDR3 spans 16 amino acids. Points from the study as a whole: When patients had graft-donor T cell macrochimerism, their allografts held high graft-versus-host to host-versus-graft clonal ratios. Association was observed between peak circulating GvH clone levels and early post-transplant HvG declines. Recipient-marrow GvH clones were detected, some having first appeared in ileum or blood.

Sample: unstimulated CD8+ T cells sorted from spleen or lymph node cells, taken before transplant. This sequence was found in a human donor who was the organ donor for an intestinal transplant. The chain links TRBV18 to TRBJ2-7; 9 bases are shared with TRBD1. The CDR3 nucleotides read TGTGCCAGCTCGCCGGGACAGGGTCTCTCCTCCTACGAGCAGTACTTC. Its protein product is CASSPGQGLSSYEQYF. Full variable domain (rest looked up from reference TRBV18 and TRBJ2-7): NAGVMQNPRHLVRRRGQEARLRCSPMKGHSHVYWYRQLPEEGLKFMVYLQKENIIDESGMPKERFSAEFPKEGPSILRIQQVVRGDSAAYFCASSPGQGLSSYEQYFGPGTRLTVT.